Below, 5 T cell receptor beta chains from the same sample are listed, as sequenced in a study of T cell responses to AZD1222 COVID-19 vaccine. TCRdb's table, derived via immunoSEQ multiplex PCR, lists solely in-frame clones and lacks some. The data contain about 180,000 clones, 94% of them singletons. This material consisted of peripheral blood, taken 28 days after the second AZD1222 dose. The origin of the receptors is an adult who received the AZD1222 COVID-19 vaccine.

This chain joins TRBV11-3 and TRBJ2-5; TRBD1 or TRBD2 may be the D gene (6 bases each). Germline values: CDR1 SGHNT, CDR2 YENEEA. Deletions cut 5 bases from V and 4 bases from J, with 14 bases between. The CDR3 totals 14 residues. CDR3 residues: CASSLFGGRETQYF. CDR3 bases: TGTGCCAGCAGCCTCTTTGGGGGGCGAGAGACCCAGTACTTC.

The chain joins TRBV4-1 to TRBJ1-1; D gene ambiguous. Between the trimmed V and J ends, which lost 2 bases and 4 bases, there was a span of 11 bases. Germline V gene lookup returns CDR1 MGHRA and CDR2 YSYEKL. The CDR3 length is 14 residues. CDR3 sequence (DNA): TGCGCCAGCAGCCAAACGGATTTTAGCACTGAAGCTTTCTTT. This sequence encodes CASSQTDFSTEAFF.

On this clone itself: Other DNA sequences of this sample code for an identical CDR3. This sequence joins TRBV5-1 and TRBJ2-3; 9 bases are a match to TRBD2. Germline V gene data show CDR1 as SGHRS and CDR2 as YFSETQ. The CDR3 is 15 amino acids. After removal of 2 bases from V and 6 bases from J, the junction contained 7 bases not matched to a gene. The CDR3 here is CASSFSGGGGDTQYF. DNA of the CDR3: TGCGCCAGCAGCTTTTCGGGCGGGGGGGGTGATACGCAGTATTTT.

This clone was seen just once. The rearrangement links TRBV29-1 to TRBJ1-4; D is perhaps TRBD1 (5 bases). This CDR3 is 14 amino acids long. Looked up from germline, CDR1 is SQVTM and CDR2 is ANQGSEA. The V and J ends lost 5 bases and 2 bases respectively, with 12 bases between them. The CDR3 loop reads CSVSWSGTNEKLFF. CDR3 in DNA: TGCAGCGTTTCTTGGTCAGGGACTAATGAAAAACTGTTTTTT.

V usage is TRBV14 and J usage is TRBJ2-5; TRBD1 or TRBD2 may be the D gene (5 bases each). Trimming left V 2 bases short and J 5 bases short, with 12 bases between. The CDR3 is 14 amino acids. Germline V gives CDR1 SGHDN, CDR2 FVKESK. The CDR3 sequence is CASSQTLRGETQYF. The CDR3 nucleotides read TGTGCCAGCAGCCAAACGCTTCGGGGCGAGACCCAGTACTTC.